This entry lists 28 T cell receptor beta chains sequenced from one sample in a study of CD8+CD57+ T cells in acquired aplastic anemia. Profiling that covered TCR beta VDJ and CDR3 relied on genomic DNA as its template. TCRdb independently ran MiXCR on the reads; one entry per CDR3 protein. The sample records 150,000 to 200,000 distinct CDR3 sequences, about 70% being singletons. Sequencing was done on patients that had shown CD8+CD57+ cell expansion by flow cytometry. Material for sequencing was sorted CD4+, CD8+, or CD8+CD57+ T cells (not recorded which) from PBMCs. The receptors originated from a human donor with aplastic anemia.

Of note for this clonotype: The junction shows a germline mismatch at one end, possibly a read error. V gene TRBV20-1 combines with J gene TRBJ2-5; D is possibly TRBD1 or TRBD2 (5 bases each). CDR1 is DFQATT, CDR2 SNEGSKA, per germline (reference sequence). The CDR3 runs 12 residues. This CDR3 is CSARSTGPPLHF. CDR3 nucleotides: TGCAGTGCTAGATCCACGGGACCGCCTTTGCACTTC.

The chain carries TRBV2 and TRBJ2-7, with 10 bases identical to TRBD2. The trim removed 8 bases at V and 0 bases at J, leaving 4 bases unmatched. Germline V gene data show CDR1 as SNHLY and CDR2 as FYNNEI. The CDR3 runs to 14 residues. The chain's CDR3 is CASQASGGSYEQYF. CDR3 nucleotide sequence: TGTGCCAGCCAGGCTAGCGGGGGCTCCTACGAGCAGTACTTC.

The chain links TRBV2 to TRBJ1-5; D remains unclear. Germline CDR1 SNHLY, CDR2 FYNNEI. The CDR3 contains 15 residues. V lost 7 bases to trimming and J lost 5 bases, with 18 bases between them. The CDR3 reads CASKGRSPRDQPQHF. In nucleotides, the CDR3 is TGTGCCAGCAAGGGCCGCTCCCCTAGGGATCAGCCCCAGCATTTT.

The J gene is TRBJ2-3, the V gene TRBV20-1; D remains ambiguous. The V end lost 0 bases, the J end lost 1 base, and 5 bases lay between the germline ends. The CDR3 has 13 residues. CDR1 is DFQATT, CDR2 SNEGSKA, per germline (reference sequence). CDR3 sequence (DNA): TGCAGTGCTAGAGAGGGCGGCACAGATACGCAGTATTTT. Translated: CSAREGGTDTQYF.

This clonotype has more than one count but fewer than ten. The V and J genes are TRBV7-4 and TRBJ2-5; 8 nucleotides line up with TRBD2. The J segment lost 2 bases and the V segment lost 3 bases, leaving 5 bases of the junction unmatched. Per germline, CDR1 SGHVT and CDR2 SQSDAQ. This CDR3 region has 15 residues. CDR3 nucleotides: TGTGCCAGCAGCTTTTGGCTAGCGGGTCAAGAGACCCAGTACTTC. This codes for CASSFWLAGQETQYF.

The rearrangement links TRBV6-4 to TRBJ1-1; D uncertain. The CDR3 sequence is 11 residues long. The V gene lost 5 bases and the J gene lost 11 bases, with 12 bases spanning the gap. CDR1 is MRHNA, CDR2 SNTAGT, per germline. The chain's CDR3 is CASSYNGKAFF. The CDR3 nucleotides read TGTGCCAGCAGTTACAATGGGAAGGCTTTCTTT.

The chain is built from TRBV7-2 and TRBJ1-5; 10 positions match TRBD1. CDR1 is SGHTA, CDR2 FQGNSA, per germline. The V and J ends lost 3 bases and 2 bases, in that order; junction bases with no gene match: 7. The length of the CDR3 is 17 residues. CDR3 loop: CASSLTGGNNGNQPQHF. In DNA, the CDR3 is TGTGCCAGCAGCTTGACAGGGGGCAATAACGGCAATCAGCCCCAGCATTTT.

There are a few counts of this clonotype. The V gene is TRBV7-8, the J gene TRBJ2-7; 7 bases match TRBD1. Germline CDR1 reads SGHVS; CDR2 reads FQNEAQ. V shed 3 bases and J 7 bases; nucleotides not matched to a gene: 3. The CDR3 is 12 residues long. The CDR3 is CASSLDRQEQYF. CDR3 nucleotide sequence: TGTGCCAGCAGCTTGGACAGGCAGGAGCAGTACTTC.

The rearrangement joins TRBV7-4 to TRBJ2-3; 10 bases fit TRBD2. The CDR3 is 15 residues long. The germline gives CDR1 SGHVT, CDR2 SQSDAQ. The trim removed 5 bases at V and 2 bases at J, leaving 4 bases unmatched. The CDR3 protein is CASSHSGRATDTQYF. The CDR3 DNA follows: TGTGCCAGCAGCCACAGCGGGAGGGCCACAGATACGCAGTATTTT.

This clonotype was recorded at least ten times. This chain links TRBV20-1 with TRBJ1-2; D is possibly TRBD1 (5 bases). The V gene lost 1 base and the J gene lost 2 bases, with 8 bases spanning the gap. This CDR3 has 13 amino acids. Looked up from germline, CDR1 is DFQATT and CDR2 is SNEGSKA (reference sequence). This CDR3 reads CSARGRENYGYTF. The CDR3 DNA follows: TGCAGTGCTAGAGGCAGGGAAAACTATGGCTACACCTTC.

The chain couples TRBV9 to TRBJ2-3; D uncertain. Germline V gene data show CDR1 as SGDLS and CDR2 as YYNGEE. The CDR3 totals 15 residues. V shed 4 bases and J shed 2 bases, with 14 bases lying between them. For the CDR3, the DNA is TGTGCCAGCAGCCACTATGAGACAAACACAGATACGCAGTATTTT. Translating gives CASSHYETNTDTQYF.

With regard to this clonotype: Mismatch with germline at one junction end may stem from a read error. The chain has TRBV6-1 and TRBJ2-1, with 7 bases that match TRBD1. This CDR3 is built from 14 residues. From germline, CDR1 is MNHNS and CDR2 SASEGT. Written as DNA, the CDR3 is TGCGCCAGCAGTGGTACAGGGGCCCACAATGAGCAGTTCTTC. The encoded protein is CASSGTGAHNEQFF.

The chain is built from TRBV7-9 and TRBJ2-7; 11 nucleotides agree with TRBD2. V gave up 3 bases and J gave up 5 bases; unmatched junction bases: 6. The CDR3 totals 15 residues. Per the germline V gene, CDR1 is SEHNR and CDR2 is FQNEAQ (reference sequence). The CDR3 loop reads CASSFGLAGVDEQYF. The DNA for the CDR3 is TGTGCCAGCAGCTTCGGACTAGCGGGTGTCGACGAGCAGTACTTC.

The V and J genes are TRBV20-1 and TRBJ1-4; no clear D. Germline loops: CDR1 DFQATT, CDR2 SNEGSKA (reference sequence). This CDR3 has 16 residues. The V gene lost 4 bases and the J gene lost 3 bases, with 18 bases spanning the gap. As DNA, the CDR3 is TGCAGTGCTACTATATCAGATAGGCAGGCTAATGAAAAACTGTTTTTT. Its translation: CSATISDRQANEKLFF.

The gene calls are TRBV7-4 and TRBJ2-3; D gene unclear. Per germline, CDR1 SGHVT and CDR2 SQSDAQ. This CDR3 has 14 residues. The V and J ends lost 9 bases and 4 bases respectively, with 17 bases between them. CDR3 sequence: CASSTGRLADTQYF. The CDR3 nucleotides read TGTGCCAGTAGTACCGGTAGGCTTGCAGATACGCAGTATTTT.

The J gene is TRBJ2-5, the V gene TRBV24-1; a weak D match, TRBD2 (6 bases). CDR1 is KGHDR and CDR2 is SFDVKD in the germline V gene. V gave up 1 base and J gave up 4 bases, with 15 bases separating them. This CDR3 spans 16 amino acids. CDR3 region: CATSDLTGALLETQYF. The DNA for the CDR3 is TGTGCCACCAGTGATTTAACGGGAGCCCTCCTAGAGACCCAGTACTTC.

The chain employs TRBV6-1 and TRBJ2-7, with D tentatively TRBD1 (6 bases). There are 15 residues in the CDR3. Deletions cut 8 bases from V and 5 bases from J, with 22 bases between. Germline loops: CDR1 MNHNS, CDR2 SASEGT. CDR3 nucleotide sequence: TGTGCCAGCGGGGGCAGGGCGGCGGGTCGGGACGAGCAGTACTTC. This codes for CASGGRAAGRDEQYF.

This chain connects TRBV10-1 to TRBJ1-1; D is unclear. The germline V gene has CDR1 WNHNN and CDR2 SYGVQD (reference sequence). The V gene lost 8 bases and the J gene lost 4 bases, with 20 bases spanning the gap. The CDR3 is made up of 15 amino acids. The CDR3: CASLAEGGRGTEAFF. For the CDR3, the DNA is TGCGCCAGCCTCGCCGAAGGTGGACGGGGCACTGAAGCTTTCTTT.

The chain joins TRBV15 to TRBJ1-2; D is ambiguous. Between the trimmed V and J ends, which lost 1 base and 3 bases, there was a span of 9 bases. Germline CDR1 LNHNV, CDR2 YYDKDF (reference sequence). The CDR3 runs to 14 residues. As DNA, the CDR3 is TGTGCCACCAGCAGAGGAGCAGGCGACTATGGCTACACCTTC. This translates into CATSRGAGDYGYTF.

In its sample, this clonotype ranks as large. The V gene is TRBV20-1, the J gene TRBJ2-7; tentatively, D is TRBD2 (5 bases). There are 12 residues in the CDR3. CDR1 DFQATT and CDR2 SNEGSKA come from the germline V gene (reference sequence). The ends were cut back, 6 bases at V and 6 bases at J, with 15 bases in the middle. For the CDR3, the DNA is TGCAGTGCCCGAGTCACGGAGGTCGAGCAGTACGTC. Amino acids: CSARVTEVEQYV.

Only a few counts were recorded for this clonotype. The chain carries TRBV10-1 and TRBJ2-7; TRBD1 aligns across 12 bases. This CDR3 has 16 residues. The V gene's germline CDR1 is WNHNN and CDR2 SYGVQD (reference sequence). The DNA of the CDR3 is TGCGCTCCCGAGGGACAGGGGGCAACACATACCTACGAGCAGTACTTC. The encoded protein is CAPEGQGATHTYEQYF.

In regard to this clonotype: No conserved phenylalanine or tryptophan is present at the end of the CDR3, so a read error is the likely explanation. The chain couples TRBV6-5 to TRBJ1-6; 7 bases line up with TRBD1. In germline, CDR1 is MNHEY, CDR2 SVGAGI. The CDR3 sequence is 15 residues long. With 6 bases clipped from V and 9 bases from J, the junction kept 11 bases outside the gene matches. The CDR3 reads CASSPKTGSRSPLHS. The CDR3 nucleotides read TGTGCCAGCAGCCCGAAGACAGGGTCGCGTTCACCCCTCCACTCT.

This clonotype has a single count. The CDR3 loop reads CATSDRLAGSTDTQYF. CDR3 DNA: TGTGCCACCAGTGATCGCCTAGCGGGGAGCACAGATACGCAGTATTTT. V is TRBV24-1 and J is TRBJ2-3; TRBD2 agrees at 9 bases. The V gene end was trimmed by 3 bases and the J gene end by 0 bases; junction bases not matched to a gene: 3. This CDR3 comprises 16 residues. Germline-derived CDR1 and CDR2 are KGHDR and SFDVKD.

The V and J genes are TRBV24-1 and TRBJ2-1; 8 bases are a match to TRBD1. After removal of 3 bases from V and 7 bases from J, the junction contained 7 bases not matched to a gene. This CDR3 is built from 15 residues. CDR1 and CDR2 (germline): KGHDR, SFDVKD. CDR3 amino acids: CATSDPAGGRNEQFF. In nucleotides, the CDR3 is TGTGCCACCAGTGATCCGGCAGGGGGCAGGAATGAGCAGTTCTTC.

V usage is TRBV29-1 and J usage is TRBJ2-7; D is possibly TRBD2 (5 bases). The CDR3 has 14 residues. Germline CDR1 and CDR2: SQVTM and ANQGSEA. The V gene lost 0 bases and the J gene lost 7 bases, with 16 bases spanning the gap. This CDR3 is CSVEEPPDLSEQYF. In DNA form, the CDR3 reads TGCAGCGTTGAAGAGCCCCCGGACTTAAGTGAGCAGTACTTC.

The chain carries TRBV10-3 and TRBJ2-7, with D possibly being TRBD1 (6 bases). Between the trimmed V and J ends, which lost 8 bases and 2 bases, there was a span of 13 bases. CDR1 ENHRY and CDR2 SYGVKD come from the germline V gene. CDR3 length: 13 amino acids. DNA of the CDR3: TGTGCCATCCGCGCCGGACAGCCCTACGAGCAGTACTTC. Protein product: CAIRAGQPYEQYF.

The chain uses TRBV5-1 and TRBJ2-5; D is unresolved. Germline lookup yields CDR1 SGHRS and CDR2 YFSETQ. This CDR3 has 14 residues. V was cut by 2 bases and J by 4 bases, with 12 bases left in between. DNA of the CDR3: TGCGCCAGCAGCTTAATGGGGATGAGAGAGACCCAGTACTTC. This encodes CASSLMGMRETQYF.

Of note for this clonotype: Possible read error: a much larger clone is one base away. As the CDR3 is not closed by the conserved phenylalanine or tryptophan, this likely results from a read error. The rearrangement links TRBV7-2 to TRBJ2-7; D call uncertain. CDR1 is SGHTA, CDR2 FQGNSA, per germline. The CDR3 runs 15 residues. The V end was cut by 2 bases, the J end by 7 bases, with 18 bases between. CDR3 region: CASSLHLIGAWEQYL. Written as DNA, the CDR3 is TGTGCCAGCAGCTTACATTTGATAGGAGCCTGGGAGCAGTACCTC.